This is a list of T cell receptor beta chains from one sample in a study of blood T cells in healthy people across ages. TCRdb used MiXCR to reprocess the 5' RACE reads, holding one entry per CDR3 protein. The top ten clones hold 9.4% of a sample with fewer than 800,000 distinct CDR3 sequences, about 25% of them seen once. The same specimen was also included in a second study, on T cells of mothers and their children.

Sequenced input: blood. The receptors stem from a boy aged 5-17 years in good health. Each CDR3 is given with its conserved first and last residue. D genes are given only for firm matches. Clone size is shown for a subset of rows, as once, few, many or a class of expanded clone.

cdr3_nt: TGTGCCAGCAGCCAAGATTCTGGGGCAGATGAAGCTTTCTTT
cdr3_aa: CASSQDSGADEAFF
j_call: TRBJ1-1
cdr3_length: 14
v_call: TRBV3-1
clone_size: -
d_call: -

cdr3_nt: TGTGCCAGCAGCTTAGCGTTGGGAGGCAATGAGCAGTTCTTC
cdr3_aa: CASSLALGGNEQFF
j_call: TRBJ2-1
cdr3_length: 14
v_call: TRBV7-6
clone_size: many
d_call: -

cdr3_nt: TGTGCCAGCAGCTCCCTGACTACCTACGAGCAGTACTTC
cdr3_aa: CASSSLTTYEQYF
j_call: TRBJ2-7
cdr3_length: 13
v_call: TRBV7-6
clone_size: -
d_call: -

cdr3_nt: TGTGCCAGCAGGCTCTCCGACAGACAAAATTACGAGCAGTACTTC
cdr3_aa: CASRLSDRQNYEQYF
j_call: TRBJ2-7
cdr3_length: 15
v_call: TRBV28
clone_size: -
d_call: -

cdr3_nt: TGTGCCAGCAGCTTAGATGTGGACTATACAAGGGGCACAGATACGCAGTATTTT
cdr3_aa: CASSLDVDYTRGTDTQYF
j_call: TRBJ2-3
cdr3_length: 18
v_call: TRBV7-8
clone_size: -
d_call: -

cdr3_nt: TGCAGTGCTAGAGATTGGGAGCGAACGTACCAAGAGACCCAGTACTTC
cdr3_aa: CSARDWERTYQETQYF
j_call: TRBJ2-5
cdr3_length: 16
v_call: TRBV20-1
clone_size: -
d_call: -

cdr3_nt: TGTGCCAGCAGTAACCGGGACAGGGCCCTCTCCATCTATGGCTACACCTTC
cdr3_aa: CASSNRDRALSIYGYTF
j_call: TRBJ1-2
cdr3_length: 17
v_call: TRBV28
clone_size: -
d_call: TRBD1

cdr3_nt: TGTGCCAGCAGTTTAATGGGGGCCGATGGGGCTTTCTTT
cdr3_aa: CASSLMGADGAFF
j_call: TRBJ1-1
cdr3_length: 13
v_call: TRBV27
clone_size: few
d_call: -

cdr3_nt: TGTGCCATCAGTGATATTCAAGGCAGAAGAAACTATGGCTACACCTTC
cdr3_aa: CAISDIQGRRNYGYTF
j_call: TRBJ1-2
cdr3_length: 16
v_call: TRBV10-3
clone_size: few
d_call: -

cdr3_nt: TGCGCCAGCAGCCAAGAACGGGTTGGGACTAGCGGCTACGAGCAGTACTTC
cdr3_aa: CASSQERVGTSGYEQYF
j_call: TRBJ2-7
cdr3_length: 17
v_call: TRBV4-1
clone_size: -
d_call: TRBD2

cdr3_nt: TGTGCCAGCAGGAGCTCCGGGGGTGGTGAGCAGTTCTTC
cdr3_aa: CASRSSGGGEQFF
j_call: TRBJ2-1
cdr3_length: 13
v_call: TRBV27
clone_size: -
d_call: -

cdr3_nt: TGCAGCGTTGAAGAAGGTACTAACCAAGAGACCCAGTACTTC
cdr3_aa: CSVEEGTNQETQYF
j_call: TRBJ2-5
cdr3_length: 14
v_call: TRBV29-1
clone_size: few
d_call: -

cdr3_nt: TGTGCCAGCATCGATCCACTAGAAGAGACCCAGTACTTC
cdr3_aa: CASIDPLEETQYF
j_call: TRBJ2-5
cdr3_length: 13
v_call: TRBV7-9
clone_size: -
d_call: -

cdr3_nt: TGTGCCAGCAGCTTGTTCGGACGGGAGGGCCCAGATACGCAGTATTTT
cdr3_aa: CASSLFGREGPDTQYF
j_call: TRBJ2-3
cdr3_length: 16
v_call: TRBV11-2
clone_size: few
d_call: TRBD2

cdr3_nt: TGTGCCAGCAGCTTAGGGACACTGGGTCATGAAAAACTGTTTTTT
cdr3_aa: CASSLGTLGHEKLFF
j_call: TRBJ1-4
cdr3_length: 15
v_call: TRBV7-9
clone_size: -
d_call: -

cdr3_nt: TGCGCCAGCAGCCAATTGGACGAGCAGTACTTC
cdr3_aa: CASSQLDEQYF
j_call: TRBJ2-7
cdr3_length: 11
v_call: TRBV4-1
clone_size: few
d_call: -

cdr3_nt: TGCAGTGCTGTACCGGGACTAGCGCAATACAATGAGCAGTTCTTC
cdr3_aa: CSAVPGLAQYNEQFF
j_call: TRBJ2-1
cdr3_length: 15
v_call: TRBV20-1
clone_size: -
d_call: TRBD2

cdr3_nt: TGTGCCAGTAGTGCCGATGATGAAGCTTTCTTT
cdr3_aa: CASSADDEAFF
j_call: TRBJ1-1
cdr3_length: 11
v_call: TRBV19
clone_size: few
d_call: -

cdr3_nt: TGTGCCAGCCGGGCGGCTAGCGGAACCTACGAGCAGTACTTC
cdr3_aa: CASRAASGTYEQYF
j_call: TRBJ2-7
cdr3_length: 14
v_call: TRBV6-6
clone_size: -
d_call: TRBD2

cdr3_nt: TGTGCCAGCAGCCCTAATCACATTCAAAGCTCCTACGAGCAGTACTTC
cdr3_aa: CASSPNHIQSSYEQYF
j_call: TRBJ2-7
cdr3_length: 16
v_call: TRBV11-3
clone_size: -
d_call: -

cdr3_nt: TGTGCCAGCAGCTTAGAAGGTGGAATGGGTCAGCCCCAGCATTTT
cdr3_aa: CASSLEGGMGQPQHF
j_call: TRBJ1-5
cdr3_length: 15
v_call: TRBV7-3
clone_size: few
d_call: -

cdr3_nt: TGTGCCAGCAAACTTTACGGACAGGGCCCAGAGACCCAGTACTTC
cdr3_aa: CASKLYGQGPETQYF
j_call: TRBJ2-5
cdr3_length: 15
v_call: TRBV5-5
clone_size: few
d_call: TRBD1

cdr3_nt: TGTGCCAGCAGTTTCGGGGAGGTAGGAATCTACGAGCAGTACTTC
cdr3_aa: CASSFGEVGIYEQYF
j_call: TRBJ2-7
cdr3_length: 15
v_call: TRBV6-5
clone_size: many
d_call: -

cdr3_nt: TGCAGCGTTGAAGACCACGGGACTAGCGGGACTGAGCAGTACTTC
cdr3_aa: CSVEDHGTSGTEQYF
j_call: TRBJ2-7
cdr3_length: 15
v_call: TRBV29-1
clone_size: -
d_call: TRBD2

cdr3_nt: TGCAGTGCTAGCGCACAGGGTGGGCCCCAGCATTTT
cdr3_aa: CSASAQGGPQHF
j_call: TRBJ1-5
cdr3_length: 12
v_call: TRBV20-1
clone_size: -
d_call: -

cdr3_nt: TGTGCCAGCAGCGTAGATCAGAGCTCCTACAATGAGCAGTTCTTC
cdr3_aa: CASSVDQSSYNEQFF
j_call: TRBJ2-1
cdr3_length: 15
v_call: TRBV9
clone_size: -
d_call: -

cdr3_nt: TGTGCCAACCTTAGCGGGAGGACCCCCTACGAGCAGTACTTC
cdr3_aa: CANLSGRTPYEQYF
j_call: TRBJ2-7
cdr3_length: 14
v_call: TRBV6-1
clone_size: -
d_call: TRBD2

cdr3_nt: TGTGCCAGCACTTCTCCGGGACAGGGGAGAACAGATACGCAGTATTTT
cdr3_aa: CASTSPGQGRTDTQYF
j_call: TRBJ2-3
cdr3_length: 16
v_call: TRBV28
clone_size: few
d_call: TRBD1

cdr3_nt: TGTGCCAGCAGTTCCTCCAGTTCGGCCGTAGCCAAAAACATTCAGTACTTC
cdr3_aa: CASSSSSSAVAKNIQYF
j_call: TRBJ2-4
cdr3_length: 17
v_call: TRBV6-5
clone_size: -
d_call: -

cdr3_nt: TGTGCCAGCAGTCCTTCCGGGTCAAACATTCAGTACTTC
cdr3_aa: CASSPSGSNIQYF
j_call: TRBJ2-4
cdr3_length: 13
v_call: TRBV28
clone_size: few
d_call: -

cdr3_nt: TGCAGTGCGAGGGACTTAACCCAGTACTTC
cdr3_aa: CSARDLTQYF
j_call: TRBJ2-5
cdr3_length: 10
v_call: TRBV20-1
clone_size: few
d_call: -

cdr3_nt: TGTGCCAGCAGCACCAGGGAGGGAAGCGGGAGTCTTTACAATGAGCAGTTCTTC
cdr3_aa: CASSTREGSGSLYNEQFF
j_call: TRBJ2-1
cdr3_length: 18
v_call: TRBV7-9
clone_size: -
d_call: TRBD2

cdr3_nt: TGTGCCAGCGGCTTGGCTCTGGGACGGGCCACTGAAGCTTTCTTT
cdr3_aa: CASGLALGRATEAFF
j_call: TRBJ1-1
cdr3_length: 15
v_call: TRBV5-6
clone_size: -
d_call: -

cdr3_nt: TGTGCCAGCAGCTTATTGACAGATACGCAGTATTTT
cdr3_aa: CASSLLTDTQYF
j_call: TRBJ2-3
cdr3_length: 12
v_call: TRBV5-6
clone_size: many
d_call: -

cdr3_nt: TGCGCCAGCAGCTTGGTGGGACACAGGGGAACTGAAGCTTTCTTT
cdr3_aa: CASSLVGHRGTEAFF
j_call: TRBJ1-1
cdr3_length: 15
v_call: TRBV5-1
clone_size: few
d_call: TRBD1

cdr3_nt: TGCAGCGTTGAATGGGGAACTGAGCAGTTCTTC
cdr3_aa: CSVEWGTEQFF
j_call: TRBJ2-1
cdr3_length: 11
v_call: TRBV29-1
clone_size: -
d_call: -

cdr3_nt: TGTGCCAGCAGCCAGACAGGGACTTTAGACACCATATATTTT
cdr3_aa: CASSQTGTLDTIYF
j_call: TRBJ1-3
cdr3_length: 14
v_call: TRBV13
clone_size: -
d_call: TRBD1

cdr3_nt: TGTGCCAGCAGCCAATTTATTATTGGTTGGGACAGACCCTACGAGCAGTACTTC
cdr3_aa: CASSQFIIGWDRPYEQYF
j_call: TRBJ2-7
cdr3_length: 18
v_call: TRBV3-1
clone_size: -
d_call: TRBD1

cdr3_nt: TGCGCCAGCAGTCCTGCCCCATCCGGGACTAGCGGCCAAGAGACCCAGTACTTC
cdr3_aa: CASSPAPSGTSGQETQYF
j_call: TRBJ2-5
cdr3_length: 18
v_call: TRBV4-1
clone_size: -
d_call: TRBD2

cdr3_nt: TGTGCCACCCAACAGGTGGCAGGGAGATACAATGAGCAGTTCTTC
cdr3_aa: CATQQVAGRYNEQFF
j_call: TRBJ2-1
cdr3_length: 15
v_call: TRBV27
clone_size: few
d_call: -

cdr3_nt: TGCGCCAGCAGCACCCAGACGGCTAGGGCGCTGACAGATACGCAGTATTTT
cdr3_aa: CASSTQTARALTDTQYF
j_call: TRBJ2-3
cdr3_length: 17
v_call: TRBV5-1
clone_size: -
d_call: -

cdr3_nt: TGTGCCAGCATCTTGGGCGGGAGGGCCTTAGGTGAGCAGTTCTTC
cdr3_aa: CASILGGRALGEQFF
j_call: TRBJ2-1
cdr3_length: 15
v_call: TRBV28
clone_size: -
d_call: TRBD2

cdr3_nt: TGCAGCGTTGAAAAACAGGAAAGCACAGATACGCAGTATTTT
cdr3_aa: CSVEKQESTDTQYF
j_call: TRBJ2-3
cdr3_length: 14
v_call: TRBV29-1
clone_size: -
d_call: -

cdr3_nt: TGTGCCAGCAGTTTCATAGTCGGGCGGGAAAACACCGGGGAGCTGTTTTTT
cdr3_aa: CASSFIVGRENTGELFF
j_call: TRBJ2-2
cdr3_length: 17
v_call: TRBV12-3/TRBV12-4
clone_size: -
d_call: -

cdr3_nt: TGCAGCGTTGGTGGGCTAGCGGGGGTACAAGAGACCCAGTACTTC
cdr3_aa: CSVGGLAGVQETQYF
j_call: TRBJ2-5
cdr3_length: 15
v_call: TRBV29-1
clone_size: -
d_call: TRBD2

cdr3_nt: TGTGCCAGCAGGTCCTACAGGATGTTGGACACTGAAGCTTTCTTT
cdr3_aa: CASRSYRMLDTEAFF
j_call: TRBJ1-1
cdr3_length: 15
v_call: TRBV28
clone_size: few
d_call: -

cdr3_nt: TGCGCCAGGCAAGCCTTGGGCGAGATCTTAGAAAAACTGTTTTTT
cdr3_aa: CARQALGEILEKLFF
j_call: TRBJ1-4
cdr3_length: 15
v_call: TRBV5-1
clone_size: -
d_call: -

cdr3_nt: TGTGCCAGCAGTTACTTTTACTCAGAGCAGTACTTC
cdr3_aa: CASSYFYSEQYF
j_call: TRBJ2-7
cdr3_length: 12
v_call: TRBV6-2/TRBV6-3
clone_size: -
d_call: -

cdr3_nt: TGTGCCAGCAGCTTTAGCGGGGGCTGGGGTGAGCAGTTCTTC
cdr3_aa: CASSFSGGWGEQFF
j_call: TRBJ2-1
cdr3_length: 14
v_call: TRBV5-8
clone_size: -
d_call: TRBD2

cdr3_nt: TGTGCCAGCAGCTCCAGACAGGGCGGGAACTACAATGAGCAGTTCTTC
cdr3_aa: CASSSRQGGNYNEQFF
j_call: TRBJ2-1
cdr3_length: 16
v_call: TRBV7-2
clone_size: few
d_call: -

cdr3_nt: TGTGCCAGTAGTGGTAGCGGCCTTAGCACAGATACGCAGTATTTT
cdr3_aa: CASSGSGLSTDTQYF
j_call: TRBJ2-3
cdr3_length: 15
v_call: TRBV19
clone_size: -
d_call: -